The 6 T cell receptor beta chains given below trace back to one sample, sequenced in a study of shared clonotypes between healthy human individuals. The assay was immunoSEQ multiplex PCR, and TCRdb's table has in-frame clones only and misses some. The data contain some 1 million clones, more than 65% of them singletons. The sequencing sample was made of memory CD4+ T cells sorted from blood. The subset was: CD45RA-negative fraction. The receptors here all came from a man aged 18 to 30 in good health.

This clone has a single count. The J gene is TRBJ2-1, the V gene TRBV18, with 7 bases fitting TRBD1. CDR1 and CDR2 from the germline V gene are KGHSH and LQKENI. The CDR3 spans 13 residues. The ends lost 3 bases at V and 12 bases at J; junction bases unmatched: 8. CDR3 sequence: CASSPDRELRQFF. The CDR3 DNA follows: TGTGCCAGCTCACCCGACAGGGAGTTGCGGCAGTTCTTC.

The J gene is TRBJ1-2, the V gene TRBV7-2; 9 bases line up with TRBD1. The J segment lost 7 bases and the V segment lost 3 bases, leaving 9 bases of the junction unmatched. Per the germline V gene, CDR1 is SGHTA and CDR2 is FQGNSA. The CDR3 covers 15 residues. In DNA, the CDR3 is TGTGCCAGCAGCTTCCTACAGGGGGCGATGCTTGGCTACACCTTC. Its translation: CASSFLQGAMLGYTF.

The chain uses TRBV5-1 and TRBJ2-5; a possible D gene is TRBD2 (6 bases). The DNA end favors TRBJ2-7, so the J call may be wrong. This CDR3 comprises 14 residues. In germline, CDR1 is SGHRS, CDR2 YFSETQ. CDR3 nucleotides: TGCGCCAGCAGCCAGGGAGGTGTTCTCTACGAGCAGTACTTC. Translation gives CASSQGGVLYEQYF.

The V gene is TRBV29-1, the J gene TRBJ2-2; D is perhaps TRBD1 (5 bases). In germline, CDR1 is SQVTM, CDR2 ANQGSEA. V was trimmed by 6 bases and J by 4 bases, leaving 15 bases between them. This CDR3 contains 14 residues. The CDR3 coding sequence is TGCAGCGTGAAATCAGGGATCGGCACCGGGGAGCTGTTTTTT. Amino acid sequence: CSVKSGIGTGELFF.

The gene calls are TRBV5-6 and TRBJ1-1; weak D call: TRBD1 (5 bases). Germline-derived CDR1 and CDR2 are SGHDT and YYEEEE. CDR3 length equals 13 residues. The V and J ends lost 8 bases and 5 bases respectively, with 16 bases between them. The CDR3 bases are TGTGCCAGTACAAGGAGGGGTGCGACTGAAGCTTTCTTT. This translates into CASTRRGATEAFF.

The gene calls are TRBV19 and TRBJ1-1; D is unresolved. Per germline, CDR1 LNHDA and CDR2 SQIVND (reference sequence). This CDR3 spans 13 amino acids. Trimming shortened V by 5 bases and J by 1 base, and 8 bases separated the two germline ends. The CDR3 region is CASSDQRNTEAFF. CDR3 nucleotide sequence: TGTGCCAGTAGTGATCAGAGGAACACTGAAGCTTTCTTT.